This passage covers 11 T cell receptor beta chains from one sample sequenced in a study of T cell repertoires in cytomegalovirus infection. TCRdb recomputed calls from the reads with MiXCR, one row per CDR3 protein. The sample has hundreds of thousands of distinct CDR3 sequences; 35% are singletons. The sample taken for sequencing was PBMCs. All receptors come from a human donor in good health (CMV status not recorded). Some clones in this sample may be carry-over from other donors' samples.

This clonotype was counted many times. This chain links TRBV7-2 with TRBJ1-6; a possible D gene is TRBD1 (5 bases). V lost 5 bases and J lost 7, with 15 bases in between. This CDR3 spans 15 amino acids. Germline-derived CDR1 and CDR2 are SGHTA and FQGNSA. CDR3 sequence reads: CASSQRQIQNSPLHF. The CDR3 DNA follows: TGTGCCAGCAGCCAACGACAGATTCAGAATTCACCCCTCCACTTT.

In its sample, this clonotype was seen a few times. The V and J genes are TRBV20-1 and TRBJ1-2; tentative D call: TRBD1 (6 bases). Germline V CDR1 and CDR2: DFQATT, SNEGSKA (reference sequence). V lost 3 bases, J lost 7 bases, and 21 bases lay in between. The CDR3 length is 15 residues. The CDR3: CSASLNPNRVGGYTF. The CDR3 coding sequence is TGCAGTGCTAGCCTCAACCCAAACAGGGTTGGTGGCTACACCTTC.

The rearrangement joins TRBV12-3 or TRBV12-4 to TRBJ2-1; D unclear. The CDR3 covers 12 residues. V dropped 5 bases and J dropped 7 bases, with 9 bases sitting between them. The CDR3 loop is CASSGSRNEQFF. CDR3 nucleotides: TGTGCCAGCAGTGGGTCGCGAAATGAGCAGTTCTTC.

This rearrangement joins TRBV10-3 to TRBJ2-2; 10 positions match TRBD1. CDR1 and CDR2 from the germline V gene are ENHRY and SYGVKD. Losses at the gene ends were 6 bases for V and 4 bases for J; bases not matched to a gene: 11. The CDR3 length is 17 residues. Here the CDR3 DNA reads TGTGCCATCAGCTCCATAAACCGGGACAGGGGCACCGGGGAGCTGTTTTTT. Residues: CAISSINRDRGTGELFF.

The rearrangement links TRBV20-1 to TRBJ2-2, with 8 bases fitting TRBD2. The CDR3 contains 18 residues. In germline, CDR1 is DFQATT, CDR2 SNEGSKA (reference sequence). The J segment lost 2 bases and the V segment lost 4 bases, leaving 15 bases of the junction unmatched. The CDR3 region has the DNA TGCAGTGCTAAGCAGGCACTGGGGCTAGCGGGCAACACCGGGGAGCTGTTTTTT. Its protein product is CSAKQALGLAGNTGELFF.

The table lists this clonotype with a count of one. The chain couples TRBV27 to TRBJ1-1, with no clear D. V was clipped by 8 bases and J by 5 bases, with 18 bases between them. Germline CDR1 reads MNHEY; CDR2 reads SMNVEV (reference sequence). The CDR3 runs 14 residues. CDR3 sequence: CASSMGGPGTEAFF. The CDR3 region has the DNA TGTGCCAGCTCAATGGGAGGGCCGGGAACTGAAGCTTTCTTT.

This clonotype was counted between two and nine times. The CDR3 region has the DNA TGTGCCAGCGCCAGGCGACTTGGGGATACCTACGAGCAGTACTTC. Protein: CASARRLGDTYEQYF. This chain links TRBV2 with TRBJ2-7; no definite D call. Germline V gene sequence: CDR1 SNHLY, CDR2 FYNNEI. Trimming pared 8 bases from V and 2 bases from J, leaving 19 bases between. The CDR3 is 15 residues long.

The CDR3 region has the DNA TGTGCCAGCAGTGAAAAAGTTATGAACACTGAAGCTTTCTTT. This sequence encodes CASSEKVMNTEAFF. This sequence joins TRBV6-1 and TRBJ1-1; no reliable D call. Between the trimmed V and J ends, which lost 2 bases and 0 bases, there was a span of 7 bases. The length of the CDR3 is 14 residues. Per the germline V gene, CDR1 is MNHNS and CDR2 is SASEGT.

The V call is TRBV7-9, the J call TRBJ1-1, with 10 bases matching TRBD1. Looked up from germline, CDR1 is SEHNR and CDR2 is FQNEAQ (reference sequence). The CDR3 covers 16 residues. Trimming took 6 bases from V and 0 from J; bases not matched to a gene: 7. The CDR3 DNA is TGTGCCAGCAGAGGGGACAGGGGACTCATGAACACTGAAGCTTTCTTT. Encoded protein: CASRGDRGLMNTEAFF.

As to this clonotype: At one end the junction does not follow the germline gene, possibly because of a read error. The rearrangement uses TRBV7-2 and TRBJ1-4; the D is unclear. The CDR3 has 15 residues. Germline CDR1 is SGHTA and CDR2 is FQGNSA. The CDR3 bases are TGTGCCAGCAGCCCCGAGGGAGTCCGCCTTGAAAGACTGTTTTTT. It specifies CASSPEGVRLERLFF.

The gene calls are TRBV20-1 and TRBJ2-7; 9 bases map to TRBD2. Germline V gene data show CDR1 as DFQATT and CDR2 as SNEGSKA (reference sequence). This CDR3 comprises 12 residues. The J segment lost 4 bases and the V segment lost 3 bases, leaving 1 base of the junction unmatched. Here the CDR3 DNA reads TGCAGTGCTAGGGCGGGAGGGTACGAGCAGTACTTC. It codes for CSARAGGYEQYF.